Each of the 3 T cell receptor beta chains below was sequenced from the same sample in a study of T cell repertoires in cytomegalovirus infection. No cognate antigen is known for these TCRs. Via MiXCR, TCRdb re-called the reads, giving one row per CDR3 protein. The sample consists of fewer than 950,000 distinct CDR3 sequences, about 31% of them appearing once. Sequencing was performed on cultured CD8+ T cells from PBMCs, taken from culture after CMV antigen stimulation. The receptors stem from a human donor in good health (CMV status not recorded). Some clones in this sample may be carry-over from other donors' samples.

This chain links TRBV11-3 with TRBJ2-3, with D perhaps TRBD2 (7 bases). CDR1 is SGHNT and CDR2 is YENEEA in the germline V gene. Trimming removed 5 bases from V and 0 bases from J, with 12 bases in between. The CDR3 loop spans 15 amino acids. CDR3 amino acids: CASSAGGPSTDTQYF. CDR3 DNA sequence: TGTGCCAGCAGCGCCGGGGGGCCTAGCACAGATACGCAGTATTTT.

The chain employs TRBV6-4 and TRBJ1-1, with 8 nucleotides matching TRBD1. This CDR3 is 14 amino acids long. CDR1 and CDR2 from the germline V gene are MRHNA and SNTAGT. V was clipped by 6 bases and J by 2 bases; unmatched bases: 5. Here the CDR3 DNA reads TGTGCCAGCAGGGCTGGACAGGGAAACACTGAAGCTTTCTTT. This encodes CASRAGQGNTEAFF.

The chain links TRBV29-1 to TRBJ2-1; 9 positions match TRBD2. In germline, CDR1 is SQVTM, CDR2 ANQGSEA. Germline trimming cut 2 bases from V and 7 bases from J; bases unmatched to any gene: 9. This CDR3 contains 15 residues. Written as DNA, the CDR3 is TGCAGCGTTGAACTCCTAGCGGGGAGAGGAAATGAGCAGTTCTTC. This encodes CSVELLAGRGNEQFF.